This paragraph reports one T cell receptor beta chain. Its antigen remains undetermined. No much larger clone exists at a distance of one base, and base qualities are not known. This record comes from a study of shared clonotypes between healthy human individuals (dated by TCRdb to 2018 to 2020). About the investigation overall: The cohort comprised a couple of women and a few men aged 18 to 49 years. Per donor, leukapheresis produced somewhere between about 0.8 and 9 billion PBMCs. For each donor, three plates each were used for CD4 naive and CD4 memory, two plates were used for CD8 naive, and one plate was used for CD8 memory. Libraries were prepared and TCR repertoires were sequenced by different laboratories using diverse techniques, in order to increase sequencing depth and limit assay-specific biases. Blood TCR repertoires of roughly five healthy adults were deeply sequenced to estimate repertoire size and the extent of clonotype sharing between individuals.

From its cysteine to its phenylalanine, the CDR3 spans 16 amino acids. CDR3 DNA only is kept here, 48 bases in frame from base 1. Unmatched junction bases come to 7, with V trimmed by 6 bases and J by 2 bases. CDR1 and CDR2, looked up from the germline V gene, are SGHRS and YFSETQ. Healthy HIV-negative adults with no recently reported acute infections or vaccinations were included as donors. Only Caucasian adults living in Nashville, Tennessee, USA were represented among the donors. CD4+ T cells were enriched by magnetic negative selection, after which naive cells were positively selected on CD45RA and the negative fraction was taken as the memory subset. Blood was obtained by leukapheresis, after which PBMCs were separated by Ficoll-Histopaque density gradient centrifugation and cryopreserved in liquid nitrogen vapor phase. Analytical flow cytometry was used to check the purity and quantity of each magnetically sorted T cell population. Each sorted fraction had its genomic DNA isolated and then quantified by UV absorbance on a Nanodrop 2000c.

The paper's findings and limits, for the study overall: Clonotypes shared by all four sorted-subset donors showed higher generation probabilities than non-shared clonotypes. Estimated clonotype richness was generally larger for naive than for memory subsets. Even with the large sequencing depth, rarefaction of the sorted-subset datasets indicated that sequencing was incomplete. Because the study included only a small number of donors, the genetic and exposure-history diversity represented was limited. Only blood was sampled, and tissue TCR repertoires likely differ from those in blood. When several donors were compared, the shared fraction of clonotypes was around 5% for naive CD4, around 4% for naive CD8, 2.3% for memory CD4, and around 0.4% for memory CD8. Pairwise subsampling indicated that sequencing depth was expected to affect the degree of clonotype sharing among donors.

TCR CDR3 regions were amplified from genomic DNA by multiplex PCR using the deep immunoSEQ assay. For each cell subset, the extracted genomic DNA was distributed evenly across all wells of several immunoSEQ 96-well plates, and each plate served as one replicate. Each replicate PCR for sorted subsets received around 200 ng genomic DNA, equal to around 32,000 T cell genomes. Purified libraries were quantified with a Qubit 3.0 fluorometer, sized on a Bioanalyzer 2100, and re-quantified with the KAPA Library Quantification kit. A separate single-read 150-cycle Illumina NextSeq 550 flow cell was used to sequence each immunoSEQ 96-well plate. The published analysis was carried out like this. The immunoSEQ output contained only junctional sequences without quality scores, so filtering could not match that applied to full-length reads. To assign V/J genes and CDR3, sequences were annotated using PyIR, a Python wrapper for IgBLAST v1.9, with IMGT germline references. Reads were filtered out if the reads had weak V/J assignments (E-value above 1e-6), no CDR3, stop codons, out-of-frame junctions, or ambiguous translated residues. V3J clonotypes were defined as sequences sharing an identical inferred V gene, J gene, and CDR3 amino acid sequence. Percentage overlap between repertoires was calculated by dividing the number of shared unique clonotypes by the size of the smaller repertoire. Repertoire richness was assessed with RTK rarefaction, the Chao1 estimator, and Recon v2.1 estimates of unobserved clonotypes. Generation probabilities were computed with OLGA for all TCRbeta clonotypes obtained by the gDNA method from a few donors. In its TCRdb copy, this immuneACCESS table keeps in-frame sequences only and misses some clones. Where compared with another copy, unresolved V genes explain less than half of these, and the others have no known cause. V and J calls and clone size follow that table, whereas D and trimming were derived from the DNA. The sample table shows some 2.1 million clones, and about 95% are seen once. In total, the top ten clones hold 0.1% to 0.15% of the sample.

The chain is assembled from TRBV5-1 and TRBJ2-3, with 12 bases matching TRBD2. The clonotype originates from a man younger than 35 in good health. Material: naive CD4+ T cells sorted from blood. The sample's cell subset or site label, decoded: CD45RA+ positively selected. The CDR3 protein sequence reads: CASTTTSGRYTDTQYF. The DNA reads TGCGCCAGCACCACTACTAGCGGGAGGTACACAGATACGCAGTATTTT.